Shown below are 18 T cell receptor beta chains from a single sample sequenced in a study of T cell clonality in common variable immunodeficiency. For these receptors, no antigen is known. Study-wide results and caveats: Common variable immunodeficiency TCR beta sequences reportedly had fewer deletions and N-nucleotide insertions.

Assay: immunoSEQ multiplex PCR; the TCRdb copy retains only in-frame clones and omits some. The sample offers 9,400 or so clones and no singletons, the top ten holding around 4.5%. Sequenced: peripheral blood mononuclear cells. These receptors were taken from a human donor with common variable immunodeficiency.

This clone was seen at least ten times. Read data end 3 residues before the CDR3 end; the end is taken from the germline J gene. The chain has TRBV20-1 and TRBJ2-2; possible D gene TRBD2, 5 bases. Germline V gene lookup returns CDR1 DFQATT and CDR2 SNEGSKA (reference sequence). Trimming left V 3 bases short and J 3 bases short, with 11 bases between. CDR3 size: 14 residues. Here the CDR3 reads CSASSALDTGELFF. The part of the CDR3 DNA that was read is TGCAGTGCTAGTAGCGCTCTGGACACCGGGGAG.

By share, this clone counts as medium-sized. CDR3 residues: CASSEGPHSAGTDTQYF. CDR3 bases read: TGCGCCAGCAGTGAGGGGCCGCACTCGGCAGGCACAGATACG. The V call is TRBV10-1, the J call TRBJ2-3, with D uncertain. The CDR3 is cut off 3 residues early in the read; its end comes from the germline J gene. Germline CDR1 and CDR2: WNHNN and SYGVQD (reference sequence). The CDR3 is 17 amino acids. Trimming stripped 2 bases from V and 1 base from J, with 16 bases between.

In this sample, this clone turned up a few times. A read error may explain this, as a much larger clone is one base away. The read terminates 3 residues before the CDR3 end, so the remaining end is supplied by the germline J gene. The V and J genes are TRBV6-1 and TRBJ2-5; D is undetermined. The CDR3 is 13 residues long. Germline CDR1 reads MNHNS; CDR2 reads SASEGT. CDR3 loop: CASREGLGETQYF. The covered CDR3 bases are TGTGCCAGCAGGGAAGGGTTGGGCGAGACC.

By frequency in the sample, this clone is medium-sized. Sequencing ends 3 residues short of the CDR3 end; the germline J gene provides the rest. The rearrangement joins TRBV5-1 to TRBJ1-5; a possible D gene is TRBD1 (5 bases). The CDR3 has 16 amino acids. Germline loops: CDR1 SGHRS, CDR2 YFSETQ. Between the trimmed V and J ends, which lost 0 bases and 6 bases, there was a span of 16 bases. CDR3 in amino acids: CASSLGPGQNGQPQHF. CDR3 DNA (partial): TGCGCCAGCAGCTTGGGACCCGGACAAAATGGTCAGCCC.

This clone has ten or more counts. The read gets to within 3 residues of the CDR3 end, and the germline J gene fills in the rest. V is TRBV5-1 and J is TRBJ2-2; 12 bases match TRBD2. The germline gives CDR1 SGHRS, CDR2 YFSETQ. The CDR3 totals 17 residues. With V trimmed by 4 bases and J by 4 bases, 8 bases remained unmatched. The CDR3 spells CASSTRLAGVGTGELFF. The sequenced CDR3 bases are TGCGCCAGCAGCACAAGACTAGCGGGAGTAGGCACCGGGGAG.

In this sample, this clone turned up many times. The sequence runs out 3 residues before the end of the CDR3; the remainder is reconstructed from the germline J gene. V usage is TRBV7-9 and J usage is TRBJ1-2; the D is unclear. V was cut by 0 bases and J by 3 bases, with 5 bases left in between. In germline, CDR1 is SEHNR, CDR2 FQNEAQ (reference sequence). The CDR3 loop spans 13 amino acids. The CDR3 here is CASSLAGDYGYTF. The sequenced part of the CDR3 DNA is TGTGCCAGCAGCTTAGCGGGCGACTATGGC.

The table lists this clone with many counts. The read ends 3 residues early relative to the CDR3; the germline J gene fills the gap. This sequence joins TRBV5-1 and TRBJ1-4; D unclear. Between the trimmed V and J ends, which lost 2 bases and 0 bases, there was a span of 5 bases. This CDR3 has 14 amino acids. Looked up from germline, CDR1 is SGHRS and CDR2 is YFSETQ. This CDR3 is CASSLSATNEKLFF. The CDR3 bases that were read are TGCGCCAGCAGCTTATCGGCAACTAATGAAAAA.

This clone has ten or more counts. The CDR3 end falls 3 residues outside the read, so it is completed with the germline J gene. The chain couples TRBV27 to TRBJ1-4; 9 nucleotides match TRBD1. The V and J ends lost 6 bases and 8 bases, in that order; junction bases with no gene match: 7. Germline CDR1 is MNHEY and CDR2 is SMNVEV (reference sequence). The CDR3 loop spans 14 amino acids. The CDR3 protein is CASSSGQGKEKLFF. CDR3 bases read: TGTGCCAGCAGCTCTGGACAGGGGAAAGAAAAA.

This clone came up a few times. The read terminates 3 residues ahead of where the CDR3 ends, so the germline J gene completes it. J is TRBJ1-5 and V is TRBV7-9, with D uncertain. Per germline, CDR1 SEHNR and CDR2 FQNEAQ (reference sequence). The length of the CDR3 is 14 residues. V lost 5 bases, J lost 4 bases, and 12 bases lay in between. The CDR3 loop is CASSHPRENQPQHF. The sequenced part of the CDR3 DNA is TGTGCCAGCAGCCACCCCCGCGAAAATCAGCCC.

There are many counts of this clone. The CDR3 extends 3 residues past the end of the read, so its final part is completed from the germline J gene. This chain links TRBV24-1 with TRBJ2-3; D unresolved. V lost 7 bases and J 4 bases, leaving 11 bases between the germline ends. Germline CDR1 KGHDR, CDR2 SFDVKD. This CDR3 is built from 13 residues. CDR3 protein: CATSSGHPDTQYF. The CDR3 DNA, read in part, is TGTGCCACCAGCTCCGGTCACCCAGATACG.

This clone was detected many times. CDR3 in amino acids: CASSIGALAGGPNEQYF. The sequenced CDR3 bases are TGTGCCAGTAGTATAGGGGCACTAGCGGGAGGTCCTAACGAG. This sequence joins TRBV19 and TRBJ2-7, with 12 bases fitting TRBD2. The read halts 3 residues ahead of the CDR3 end, with the missing end drawn from the germline J gene. The CDR3 spans 17 residues. Trimming took 1 base from V and 5 from J; bases not matched to a gene: 9. Germline V gene data show CDR1 as LNHDA and CDR2 as SQIVND (reference sequence).

This clone showed up many times. The read terminates 3 residues before the CDR3 end, so the remaining end is supplied by the germline J gene. V and J are TRBV5-4 and TRBJ2-7; 7 bases match TRBD1. J lost 0 bases, V lost 1 base, and 4 bases had no gene match. This CDR3 region has 15 residues. CDR1 and CDR2 (germline): SGHNT, YYREEE (reference sequence). The CDR3 DNA, read in part, is TGTGCCAGCAGCTTGAAGGGGGCAAGCTCCTACGAG. Translating it yields CASSLKGASSYE. The whole CDR3 region reads CASSLKGASSYEQYF. The whole variable domain, filled in from reference TRBV5-4 and TRBJ2-7, reads ETGVTQSPTHLIKTRGQQVTLRCSSQSGHNTVSWYQQALGQGPQFIFQYYREEENGRGNFPPRFSGLQFPNYSSELNVNALELDDSALYLCASSLKGASSYEQYFGPGTRLTVT.

This clone appeared many times. The read ends 3 residues shy of where the CDR3 ends; the end is completed using the germline J gene. The chain uses TRBV28 and TRBJ2-7; a weak D match, TRBD1 (5 bases). The CDR3 consists of 13 residues. Germline CDR1 reads MDHEN; CDR2 reads SYDVKM. V was cut by 8 bases and J by 2 bases, with 13 bases left in between. CDR3 sequence: CASQGFLTYEQYF. CDR3 DNA (partial): TGTGCCAGCCAGGGTTTTCTTACCTACGAG.

This clone has ten or more counts. The read terminates 3 residues before the CDR3 end, so the remaining end is supplied by the germline J gene. This rearrangement joins TRBV2 to TRBJ2-2, with D possibly TRBD1 on 7 matching bases. V was shortened by 7 bases and J by 2 bases, with 14 bases between the two germline ends. This CDR3 contains 15 residues. The germline CDR1 and CDR2 sequences are SNHLY and FYNNEI. CDR3 in amino acids: CASINQGGNTGELFF. CDR3 bases read: TGTGCCAGCATTAACCAGGGGGGAAACACCGGGGAG. Using reference TRBV2 and TRBJ2-2 for the parts outside the CDR3, the full variable domain is EPEVTQTPSHQVTQMGQEVILRCVPISNHLYFYWYRQILGQKVEFLVSFYNNEISEKSEIFDDQFSVERPDGSNFTLKIRSTKLEDSAMYFCASINQGGNTGELFFGEGSRLTVL.

Relative to its sample, this clone is medium-sized. The DNA ends 3 residues before the CDR3 does, and the rest of the CDR3 is filled in from the germline J gene. V and J are TRBV7-9 and TRBJ1-4, with 7 bases fitting TRBD1. This CDR3 has 15 residues. Germline lookup yields CDR1 SEHNR and CDR2 FQNEAQ (reference sequence). The ends lost 8 bases at V and 10 bases at J; junction bases unmatched: 16. The covered CDR3 bases are TGTGCCAGCGCACCTCCTTCGACAGGGATCGGAAAA. This encodes CASAPPSTGIGK. The whole CDR3 sequence reads CASAPPSTGIGKLFF.

This clone occurred many times. The read falls 3 residues short of the CDR3 end, and the missing part is taken from the germline J gene. This rearrangement joins TRBV4-1 to TRBJ2-1, with no clear D. CDR3 length equals 14 residues. With 1 base removed from V and 4 bases from J, the gap between germline ends came to 8 bases. Germline loops: CDR1 MGHRA, CDR2 YSYEKL. The CDR3 spells CASSQGGSYNEQFF. CDR3 bases read: TGCGCCAGCAGCCAAGGAGGTTCATACAATGAG.

This clone occurred many times. The part of the CDR3 DNA that was read is TGTGCCAGTAGGCCCCAGGGGGGACCCGGGGAG. The encoded protein is CASRPQGGPGE. The CDR3 in its entirety is CASRPQGGPGELFF. The chain recombines TRBV19 with TRBJ2-2; TRBD1 is a possible D gene (7 bases). The read ends 3 residues early relative to the CDR3; the germline J gene fills the gap. The CDR3 consists of 14 residues. Germline assignment: CDR1 LNHDA and CDR2 SQIVND (reference sequence). Trimming took 6 bases from V and 6 from J, leaving 14 bases between them.

By sample share, this clone is medium-sized. Coverage ceases 3 residues before the CDR3 finishes, and the germline J gene fills in the end. This chain links TRBV20-1 with TRBJ1-1, with D possibly being TRBD1 (6 bases). The CDR3 consists of 14 residues. From germline, CDR1 is DFQATT and CDR2 SNEGSKA (reference sequence). Trimming pared 2 bases from V and 4 bases from J, leaving 14 bases between. This chain's CDR3 is CSARRNREGTEAFF. CDR3 DNA (partial): TGCAGTGCTAGACGAAACAGGGAGGGCACTGAA.